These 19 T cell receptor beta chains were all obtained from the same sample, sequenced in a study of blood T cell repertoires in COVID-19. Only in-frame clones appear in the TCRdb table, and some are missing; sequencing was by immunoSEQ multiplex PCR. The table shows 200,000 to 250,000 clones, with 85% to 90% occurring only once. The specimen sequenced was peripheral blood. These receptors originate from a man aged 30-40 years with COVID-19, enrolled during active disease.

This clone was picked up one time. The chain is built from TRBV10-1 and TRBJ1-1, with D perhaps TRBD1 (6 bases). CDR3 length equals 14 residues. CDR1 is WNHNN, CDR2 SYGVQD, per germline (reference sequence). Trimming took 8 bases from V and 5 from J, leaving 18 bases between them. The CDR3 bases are TGCGCCAGCCGCACCCAGGGGCCAGGGACTGAAGCTTTCTTT. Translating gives CASRTQGPGTEAFF.

The CDR3 DNA reads TGTGCCAGCAGCTTAGCGGCCACTGAAGCTTTCTTT. This sequence encodes CASSLAATEAFF. The chain has TRBV7-9 and TRBJ1-1, with D unresolved. Per germline, CDR1 SEHNR and CDR2 FQNEAQ (reference sequence). V lost 0 bases and J 4 bases, leaving 3 bases between the germline ends. The CDR3 covers 12 residues. Using reference TRBV7-9 and TRBJ1-1 for the parts outside the CDR3, the full variable domain is DTGVSQNPRHKITKRGQNVTFRCDPISEHNRLYWYRQTLGQGPEFLTYFQNEAQLEKSRLLSDRFSAERPKGSFSTLEIQRTEQGDSAMYLCASSLAATEAFFGQGTRLTVV.

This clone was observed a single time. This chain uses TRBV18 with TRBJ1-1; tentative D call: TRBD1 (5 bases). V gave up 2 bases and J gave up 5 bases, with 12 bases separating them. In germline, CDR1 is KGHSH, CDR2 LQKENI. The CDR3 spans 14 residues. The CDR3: CASSPGLRGTEAFF. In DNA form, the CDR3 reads TGTGCCAGCTCACCAGGATTACGGGGGACTGAAGCTTTCTTT.

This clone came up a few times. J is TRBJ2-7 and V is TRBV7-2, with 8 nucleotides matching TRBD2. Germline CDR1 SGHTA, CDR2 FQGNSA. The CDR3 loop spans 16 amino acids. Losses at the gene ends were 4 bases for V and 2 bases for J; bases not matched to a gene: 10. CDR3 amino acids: CASSSQHGGDAYEQYF. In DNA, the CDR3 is TGTGCCAGCAGCTCCCAACACGGGGGGGACGCCTACGAGCAGTACTTC.

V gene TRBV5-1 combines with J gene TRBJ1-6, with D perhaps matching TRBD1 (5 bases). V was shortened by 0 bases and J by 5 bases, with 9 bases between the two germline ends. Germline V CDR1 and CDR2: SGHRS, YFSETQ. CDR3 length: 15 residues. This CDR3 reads CASSLVGGNNSPLHF. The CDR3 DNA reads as TGCGCCAGCAGCTTGGTGGGGGGTAATAATTCACCCCTCCACTTT.

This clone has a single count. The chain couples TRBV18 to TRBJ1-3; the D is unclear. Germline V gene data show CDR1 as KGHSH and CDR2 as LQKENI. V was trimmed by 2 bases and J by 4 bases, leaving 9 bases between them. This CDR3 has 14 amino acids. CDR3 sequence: CASSPVAAGNTIYF. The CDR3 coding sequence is TGTGCCAGCTCACCAGTGGCAGCGGGAAACACCATATATTTT.

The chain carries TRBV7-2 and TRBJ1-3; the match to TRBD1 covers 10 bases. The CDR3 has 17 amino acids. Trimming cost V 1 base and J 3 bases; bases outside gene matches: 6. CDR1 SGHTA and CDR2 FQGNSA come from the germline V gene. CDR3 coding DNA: TGTGCCAGCAGCTTAGGGGGACAGGGGATGGGTGGAAACACCATATATTTT. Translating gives CASSLGGQGMGGNTIYF.

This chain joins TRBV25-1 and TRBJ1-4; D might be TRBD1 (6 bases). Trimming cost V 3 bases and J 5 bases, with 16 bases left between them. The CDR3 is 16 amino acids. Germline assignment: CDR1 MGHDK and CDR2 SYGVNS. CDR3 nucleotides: TGTGCCAGCAGTGACCTACTACAGGGACCGAATGAAAAACTGTTTTTT. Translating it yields CASSDLLQGPNEKLFF.

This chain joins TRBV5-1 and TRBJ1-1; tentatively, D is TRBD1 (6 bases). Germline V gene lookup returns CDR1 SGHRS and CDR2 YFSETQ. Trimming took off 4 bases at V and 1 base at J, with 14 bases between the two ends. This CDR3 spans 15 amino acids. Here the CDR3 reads CASSLGGGPNTEAFF. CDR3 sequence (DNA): TGCGCCAGCAGCCTTGGGGGCGGGCCGAACACTGAAGCTTTCTTT.

CDR3 nucleotides: TGCGCCAGCAGCCAAGATTTGGGGAGTCGTAATTCACCCCTCCACTTT. This translates into CASSQDLGSRNSPLHF. The chain links TRBV4-3 to TRBJ1-6; D gene uncertain. V lost 0 bases and J 6 bases, leaving 12 bases between the germline ends. Germline V CDR1 and CDR2: LGHNA, YSLEER. The length of the CDR3 is 16 residues.

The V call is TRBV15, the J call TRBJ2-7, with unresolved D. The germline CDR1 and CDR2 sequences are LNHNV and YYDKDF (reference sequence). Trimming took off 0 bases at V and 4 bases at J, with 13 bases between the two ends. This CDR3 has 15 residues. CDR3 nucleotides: TGTGCCACCAGCAGAGAAGACAACTCCCTTTACGAGCAGTACTTC. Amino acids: CATSREDNSLYEQYF. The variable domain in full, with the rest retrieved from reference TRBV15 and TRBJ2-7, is DAMVIQNPRYQVTQFGKPVTLSCSQTLNHNVMYWYQQKSSQAPKLLFHYYDKDFNNEADTPDNFQSRRPNTSFCFLDIRSPGLGDTAMYLCATSREDNSLYEQYFGPGTRLTVT.

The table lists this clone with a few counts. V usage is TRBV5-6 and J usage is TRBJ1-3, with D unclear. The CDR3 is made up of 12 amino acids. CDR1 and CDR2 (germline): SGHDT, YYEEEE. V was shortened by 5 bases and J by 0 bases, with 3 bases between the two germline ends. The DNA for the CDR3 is TGTGCCAGCAGGGCCTCTGGAAACACCATATATTTT. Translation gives CASRASGNTIYF. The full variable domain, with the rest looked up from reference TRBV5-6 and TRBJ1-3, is DAGVTQSPTHLIKTRGQQVTLRCSPKSGHDTVSWYQQALGQGPQFIFQYYEEEERQRGNFPDRFSGHQFPNYSSELNVNALLLGDSALYLCASRASGNTIYFGEGSWLTVV.

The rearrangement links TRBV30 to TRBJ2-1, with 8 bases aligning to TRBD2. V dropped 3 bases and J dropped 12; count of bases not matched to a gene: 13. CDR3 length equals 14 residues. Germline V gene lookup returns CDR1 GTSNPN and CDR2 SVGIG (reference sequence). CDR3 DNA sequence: TGTGCCTGGAGCCGTAGCGGGAACACGATAGGGCAGTTCTTC. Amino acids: CAWSRSGNTIGQFF.

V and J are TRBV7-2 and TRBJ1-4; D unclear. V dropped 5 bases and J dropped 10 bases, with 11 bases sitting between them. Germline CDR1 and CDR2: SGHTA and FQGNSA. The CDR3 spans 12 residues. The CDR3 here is CASSPQRGKLFF. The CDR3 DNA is TGTGCCAGCAGCCCCCAGCGGGGAAAACTGTTTTTT.

As DNA, the CDR3 is TGTGCCAGCTCACCCACGGTGGAGGGAGAAGCTTTCTTT. It translates to CASSPTVEGEAFF. V and J are TRBV18 and TRBJ1-1, with no clear D. The V end lost 3 bases, the J end lost 8 bases, and 13 bases lay between the germline ends. The CDR3 covers 13 residues. Germline V gene sequence: CDR1 KGHSH, CDR2 LQKENI.

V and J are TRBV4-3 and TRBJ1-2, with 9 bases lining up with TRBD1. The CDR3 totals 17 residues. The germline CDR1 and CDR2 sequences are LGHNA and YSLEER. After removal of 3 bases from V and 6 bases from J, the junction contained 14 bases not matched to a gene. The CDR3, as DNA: TGCGCCAGCAGCCAGGTACTTTCCGGGACAGGGAGAGATGGCTACACCTTC. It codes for CASSQVLSGTGRDGYTF.

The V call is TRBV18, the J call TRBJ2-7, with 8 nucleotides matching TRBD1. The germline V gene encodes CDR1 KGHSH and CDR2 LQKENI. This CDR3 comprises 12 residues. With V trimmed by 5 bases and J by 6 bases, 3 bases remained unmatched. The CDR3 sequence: CASSSGTGEQYF. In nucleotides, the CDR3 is TGTGCCAGCTCATCCGGGACAGGCGAGCAGTACTTC.

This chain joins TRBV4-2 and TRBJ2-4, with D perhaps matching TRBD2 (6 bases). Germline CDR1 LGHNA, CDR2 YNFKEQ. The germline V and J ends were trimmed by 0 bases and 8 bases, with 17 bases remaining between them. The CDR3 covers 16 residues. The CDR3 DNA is TGTGCCAGCAGCCAAGATCGCCGAGGAGGCGGGGACATTCAGTACTTC. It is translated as CASSQDRRGGGDIQYF.

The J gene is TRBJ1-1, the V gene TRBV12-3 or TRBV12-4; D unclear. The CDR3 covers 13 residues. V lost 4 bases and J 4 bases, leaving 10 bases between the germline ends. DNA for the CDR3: TGTGCCAGCAGTTGGGGAGGTACCACTGAAGCTTTCTTT. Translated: CASSWGGTTEAFF.